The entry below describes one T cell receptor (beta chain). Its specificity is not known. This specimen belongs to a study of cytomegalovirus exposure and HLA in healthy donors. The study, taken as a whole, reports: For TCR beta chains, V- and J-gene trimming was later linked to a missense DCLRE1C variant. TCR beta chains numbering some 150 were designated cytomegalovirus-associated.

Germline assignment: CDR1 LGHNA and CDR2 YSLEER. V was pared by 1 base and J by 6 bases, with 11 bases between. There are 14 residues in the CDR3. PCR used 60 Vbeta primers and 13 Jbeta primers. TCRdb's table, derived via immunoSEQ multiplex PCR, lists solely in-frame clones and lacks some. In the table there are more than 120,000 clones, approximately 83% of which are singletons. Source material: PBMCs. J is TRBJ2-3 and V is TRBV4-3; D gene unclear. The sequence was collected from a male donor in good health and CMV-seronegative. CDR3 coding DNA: TGCGCCAGCAGCCAAGGTGCACGAGCGGATACGCAGTATTTT. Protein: CASSQGARADTQYF.